This paragraph reports one T cell receptor (beta chain). Antigen specificity is unknown. This specimen belongs to a study of cytomegalovirus exposure and HLA in healthy donors. Study results and limitations: The records held CMV serostatus as the only immune exposure information.

As for the donors, each was a healthy bone marrow donor. The PCR had 60 Vbeta and 13 Jbeta primers. Assay: immunoSEQ multiplex PCR; the TCRdb copy retains only in-frame clones and omits some. Its listing shows about 130,000 clones. Sequencing was performed on PBMCs. The TCR originated in a woman between 40 and 55 years old in good health and CMV-seropositive.

For the CDR3, the DNA is TGTGCCAGCAGCTCGCTAGGCTATGAGCAGTTCTTC. Protein: CASSSLGYEQFF. The chain has TRBV7-2 and TRBJ2-1; D gene unclear. The CDR3 runs 12 residues. V dropped 4 bases and J dropped 8 bases, with 9 bases sitting between them. Germline CDR1 is SGHTA and CDR2 is FQGNSA.